The 5 T cell receptor beta chains given below trace back to one sample, sequenced in a study of blood T cell repertoires in COVID-19. TCRdb keeps only in-frame clones here, not all; method: immunoSEQ multiplex PCR. The table has over 85,000 clones, approximately 85% seen once. The sequenced sample consisted of peripheral blood. These TCRs come from a woman of 80 years or more with COVID-19, enrolled during active disease.

The chain employs TRBV5-1 and TRBJ2-1; 8 nucleotides align to TRBD2. The CDR3 runs 15 residues. J was trimmed by 0 bases and V by 3 bases; bases with no gene match: 2. The germline V gene has CDR1 SGHRS and CDR2 YFSETQ. CDR3 nucleotides: TGCGCCAGCAGCTCGAGCGGGAGCTCCTACAATGAGCAGTTCTTC. Translation gives CASSSSGSSYNEQFF. Supplemented by reference TRBV5-1 and TRBJ2-1, the full variable domain reads KAGVTQTPRYLIKTRGQQVTLSCSPISGHRSVSWYQQTPGQGLQFLFEYFSETQRNKGNFPGRFSGRQFSNSRSEMNVSTLELGDSALYLCASSSSGSSYNEQFFGPGTRLTVL.

This clone was seen more than once but under ten times. This chain uses TRBV7-9 with TRBJ2-5; possibly TRBD1 for D (5 bases). The germline gives CDR1 SEHNR, CDR2 FQNEAQ (reference sequence). With 5 bases removed from V and 0 bases from J, the gap between germline ends came to 10 bases. The CDR3 totals 14 residues. The CDR3 DNA follows: TGTGCCAGCAGCACGCAGGGTTACCAAGAGACCCAGTACTTC. Amino acid sequence: CASSTQGYQETQYF.

J is TRBJ2-1 and V is TRBV2; D is undetermined. CDR1 is SNHLY and CDR2 is FYNNEI in the germline V gene. This CDR3 contains 11 residues. The V gene lost 2 bases and the J gene lost 7 bases, with 3 bases spanning the gap. DNA for the CDR3: TGTGCCAGCAGTGAATCGAATGAGCAGTTCTTC. Translating it yields CASSESNEQFF.

A word on this clone: At one boundary the junction diverges from the germline segment, which might be a read error. V and J are TRBV5-1 and TRBJ2-5; a possible D gene is TRBD2 (5 bases). Per germline, CDR1 SGHRS and CDR2 YFSETQ. The CDR3 length is 10 residues. The CDR3 region has the DNA TGCGCCAGCAGCCCACAGTGGGAGCACTTC. Residues: CASSPQWEHF.

Comments on this clone: Other DNA sequences of this sample code for an identical CDR3. The chain couples TRBV7-3 to TRBJ2-1; 13 bases map to TRBD2. The CDR3 loop spans 15 amino acids. Germline V gene sequence: CDR1 SGHTA, CDR2 FQGTGA. Unmatched junction bases numbered 2, after V lost 5 bases and J lost 4 bases. CDR3 nucleotides: TGTGCCAGCAGCCCGACTAGCGGGGGGTACAATGAGCAGTTCTTC. This sequence encodes CASSPTSGGYNEQFF.